Each of the 16 T cell receptor beta chains below was sequenced from the same sample in a study of T cell responses to AZD1222 COVID-19 vaccine. The method was immunoSEQ multiplex PCR; TCRdb's version includes in-frame clones alone and lacks a portion of them. The sample lists approximately 150,000 clones, 85% to 95% occurring once. Sequencing was performed on peripheral blood, taken 28 days after the second AZD1222 dose. These TCRs come from an adult who received the AZD1222 COVID-19 vaccine.

The V call is TRBV27, the J call TRBJ1-1; D gene unclear. V dropped 8 bases and J dropped 2 bases, with 12 bases sitting between them. In germline, CDR1 is MNHEY, CDR2 SMNVEV (reference sequence). This CDR3 spans 13 amino acids. CDR3 DNA: TGTGCCAGCTCCCCCCGGGTAAACACTGAAGCTTTCTTT. This codes for CASSPRVNTEAFF.

The chain employs TRBV6-1 and TRBJ1-1, with D uncertain. Trimming stripped 10 bases from V and 2 bases from J, with 11 bases between. The CDR3 covers 12 residues. Germline values: CDR1 MNHNS, CDR2 SASEGT. CDR3 nucleotides: TGTGCCACCACACGAAGTAACACTGAAGCTTTCTTT. Translated: CATTRSNTEAFF.

The chain employs TRBV7-9 and TRBJ1-2; 8 bases match TRBD1. The CDR3 totals 15 residues. V dropped 2 bases and J dropped 2; count of bases not matched to a gene: 4. Germline V gene lookup returns CDR1 SEHNR and CDR2 FQNEAQ (reference sequence). CDR3 loop: CASSLTNRGNYGYTF. CDR3 bases: TGTGCCAGCAGCTTAACAAACAGGGGGAACTATGGCTACACCTTC.

This sequence joins TRBV24-1 and TRBJ2-1; a weak D match, TRBD2 (7 bases). Per the germline V gene, CDR1 is KGHDR and CDR2 is SFDVKD. V was clipped by 6 bases and J by 16 bases, with 21 bases between them. This CDR3 contains 13 residues. The DNA for the CDR3 is TGTGCCACCAGTTCAGGGGTGGCGGGAGAGGGTTTCTTC. It is translated as CATSSGVAGEGFF.

The chain carries TRBV6-5 and TRBJ1-5; unclear D gene. The CDR3 has 12 amino acids. Germline assignment: CDR1 MNHEY and CDR2 SVGAGI. The V and J ends lost 6 bases and 6 bases respectively, with 9 bases between them. CDR3 bases: TGTGCCAGCAGCCAACCCCCTCAGCCCCAGCATTTT. Translated, it gives CASSQPPQPQHF.

This rearrangement joins TRBV5-5 to TRBJ1-1; a weak D match, TRBD1 (6 bases). The CDR3 totals 14 residues. CDR1 and CDR2 from the germline V gene are SGHKS and YYEKEE (reference sequence). Trimming pared 4 bases from V and 6 bases from J, leaving 16 bases between. CDR3 bases: TGTGCCAGCAGCCTAAGACAGGACGCCCCTGAAGCTTTCTTT. Its protein product is CASSLRQDAPEAFF.

The gene calls are TRBV7-2 and TRBJ1-5; TRBD1 is a possible D gene (5 bases). The germline CDR1 and CDR2 sequences are SGHTA and FQGNSA. The CDR3 sequence is 14 residues long. V was shortened by 5 bases and J by 8 bases, with 16 bases between the two germline ends. This chain's CDR3 is CASSDRAGRKPQHF. The CDR3 bases are TGTGCCAGCAGCGACCGAGCAGGGAGAAAGCCCCAGCATTTT.

The CDR3 here is CSASVGWAAETQYF. In nucleotides, the CDR3 is TGCAGTGCTAGTGTGGGATGGGCGGCCGAGACCCAGTACTTC. The chain carries TRBV20-1 and TRBJ2-5; D call uncertain. V lost 3 bases to trimming and J lost 5 bases, with 16 bases between them. The V gene's germline CDR1 is DFQATT and CDR2 SNEGSKA (reference sequence). This CDR3 is built from 14 residues.

The rearrangement uses TRBV30 and TRBJ1-1; 7 bases match TRBD1. V was pared by 2 bases and J by 3 bases, with 3 bases of the junction left unmatched. Germline lookup yields CDR1 GTSNPN and CDR2 SVGIG (reference sequence). This CDR3 spans 13 amino acids. CDR3 amino acids: CAWSLQGDTEAFF. The CDR3 DNA reads TGTGCCTGGAGTCTTCAGGGGGACACTGAAGCTTTCTTT.

In DNA, the CDR3 is TGTGCCACCAGGCGGGGGGGACTCTCTGGAAACACCATATATTTT. Translation gives CATRRGGLSGNTIYF. The chain carries TRBV19 and TRBJ1-3; weak D call: TRBD1 (5 bases). The ends were cut back, 10 bases at V and 0 bases at J, with 16 bases in the middle. CDR3 length: 15 amino acids. CDR1 LNHDA and CDR2 SQIVND come from the germline V gene (reference sequence). The entire variable domain, with the rest obtained from reference TRBV19 and TRBJ1-3, is as follows: DGGITQSPKYLFRKEGQNVTLSCEQNLNHDAMYWYRQDPGQGLRLIYYSQIVNDFQKGDIAEGYSVSREKKESFPLTVTSAQKNPTAFYLCATRRGGLSGNTIYFGEGSWLTVV.

This clone was recorded once. This chain connects TRBV27 to TRBJ2-3, with 12 positions matching TRBD2. This CDR3 is built from 17 residues. Germline V gene sequence: CDR1 MNHEY, CDR2 SMNVEV (reference sequence). Trimming removed 5 bases from V and 9 bases from J; junction bases left unmatched: 15. CDR3 region: CASSLPSTSGSQWTQYF. The CDR3 coding sequence is TGTGCCAGCAGTCTGCCCTCGACTAGCGGGAGTCAGTGGACGCAGTATTTT.

V usage is TRBV28 and J usage is TRBJ1-1; no definite D call. Germline V gene sequence: CDR1 MDHEN, CDR2 SYDVKM. The CDR3 covers 14 residues. Trimming cost V 3 bases and J 4 bases, with 12 bases left between them. The CDR3 here is CASSFSRKSTEAFF. The CDR3, as DNA: TGTGCCAGCAGTTTTTCCAGGAAAAGCACTGAAGCTTTCTTT.

This clone was detected only once. The chain has TRBV6-5 and TRBJ2-7; TRBD2 matches 8 bases. V trimming: 0 bases; J trimming: 3 bases; junction bases outside the gene matches: 7. This CDR3 has 16 residues. Germline CDR1 MNHEY, CDR2 SVGAGI. CDR3 DNA: TGTGCCAGCAGTTACTCGCGGGGGGCTCGAAGCTACGAGCAGTACTTC. This codes for CASSYSRGARSYEQYF.

V gene TRBV18 combines with J gene TRBJ1-4, with a weak D call TRBD1 (5 bases). Germline CDR1 and CDR2: KGHSH and LQKENI. V shed 6 bases and J shed 5 bases, with 10 bases lying between them. This CDR3 is 13 amino acids long. Here the CDR3 reads CASSQGGNEKLFF. The CDR3 coding sequence is TGTGCCAGCTCCCAGGGTGGGAATGAAAAACTGTTTTTT.

V usage is TRBV4-1 and J usage is TRBJ1-2, with D maybe TRBD1 (5 bases). Trimming pared 1 base from V and 5 bases from J, leaving 14 bases between. Germline-derived CDR1 and CDR2 are MGHRA and YSYEKL. The CDR3 covers 15 residues. CDR3 coding DNA: TGCGCCAGCAGCCAAGTTGGTCAGGGAGGATATGGCTACACCTTC. This encodes CASSQVGQGGYGYTF.

V and J are TRBV5-1 and TRBJ2-1; 14 bases align to TRBD2. After removal of 4 bases from V and 4 bases from J, the junction contained 7 bases not matched to a gene. CDR1 SGHRS and CDR2 YFSETQ come from the germline V gene. This CDR3 contains 17 residues. CDR3 bases: TGCGCCAGCAGCGCCGGGACTAGCGGGAGTTGGTACAATGAGCAGTTCTTC. It codes for CASSAGTSGSWYNEQFF.